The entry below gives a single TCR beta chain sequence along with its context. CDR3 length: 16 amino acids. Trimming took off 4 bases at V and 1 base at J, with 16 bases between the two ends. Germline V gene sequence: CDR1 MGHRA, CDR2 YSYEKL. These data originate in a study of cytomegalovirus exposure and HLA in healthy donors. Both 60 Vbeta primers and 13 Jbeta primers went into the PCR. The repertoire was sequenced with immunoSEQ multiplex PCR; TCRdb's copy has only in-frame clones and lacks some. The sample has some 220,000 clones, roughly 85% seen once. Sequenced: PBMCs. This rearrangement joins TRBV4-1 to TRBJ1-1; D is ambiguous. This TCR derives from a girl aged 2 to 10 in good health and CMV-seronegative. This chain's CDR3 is CASSPRPSGENTEAFF. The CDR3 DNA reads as TGCGCCAGCAGCCCCCGTCCCAGCGGGGAGAACACTGAAGCTTTCTTT.